These 21 T cell receptor beta chains originate from one sample sequenced in a study of T cells in Graves' hyperthyroidism and ophthalmopathy. Researchers amplified the TCR beta CDR3 regions from RNA transcripts. The TCR CDR3 first-round RT-PCR relied on the HTBI primer set. TCRdb called the multiplex PCR reads again in MiXCR, with one record for every CDR3 protein. The sample comprises around 610,000 distinct CDR3 sequences, 14% to 15% of which are singletons, and around 4.1% rests with the top ten. The sequenced sample was blood. The receptor source for this set is a woman aged 35 to 49 with Graves' ophthalmopathy.

This clonotype was observed at least ten times. The genes are TRBV27 and TRBJ2-7; D may match TRBD1 or TRBD2 (5 bases each). The CDR3 covers 13 residues. CDR1 is MNHEY and CDR2 is SMNVEV in the germline V gene (reference sequence). V was pared by 8 bases and J by 3 bases, with 14 bases between. CDR3 amino acids: CASAWDPRYEQYF. CDR3 DNA sequence: TGTGCCAGCGCCTGGGACCCTCGCTACGAGCAGTACTTC.

The table lists this clonotype with many counts. V usage is TRBV29-1 and J usage is TRBJ1-1; a possible D gene is TRBD1 (5 bases). CDR1 SQVTM and CDR2 ANQGSEA come from the germline V gene. The V end was cut by 4 bases, the J end by 0 bases, with 12 bases between. The CDR3 length is 14 residues. CDR3: CSVAGRLMNTEAFF. CDR3 sequence (DNA): TGCAGCGTTGCAGGGCGGCTCATGAACACTGAAGCTTTCTTT.

This clonotype came up many times. The chain links TRBV20-1 to TRBJ2-7; 9 bases map to TRBD1. In germline, CDR1 is DFQATT, CDR2 SNEGSKA (reference sequence). V dropped 5 bases and J dropped 5; count of bases not matched to a gene: 7. The CDR3 is made up of 13 amino acids. CDR3 coding DNA: TGCAGTGCTCCGGACAGGGGTTCGCACGAGCAGTACTTC. It encodes CSAPDRGSHEQYF.

This clonotype was detected only a few times. The chain joins TRBV5-1 to TRBJ2-7, with 7 bases that match TRBD1. Germline CDR1 reads SGHRS; CDR2 reads YFSETQ. This CDR3 is 18 amino acids long. Germline trimming cut 1 base from V and 1 base from J; bases unmatched to any gene: 14. CDR3 residues: CASSLSFKPSGQSYEQYF. CDR3 sequence (DNA): TGCGCCAGCAGCTTGAGTTTCAAGCCTTCGGGACAGTCCTACGAGCAGTACTTC.

In this sample, this clonotype turned up many times. The CDR3 reads CASSISRGSYEQYF. CDR3 in DNA: TGTGCCAGTAGTATTTCTAGAGGGTCGTACGAGCAGTACTTC. V is TRBV19 and J is TRBJ2-7; TRBD2 might be the D (5 bases). The CDR3 totals 14 residues. With 3 bases removed from V and 4 bases from J, the gap between germline ends came to 13 bases. Germline V gene lookup returns CDR1 LNHDA and CDR2 SQIVND (reference sequence). Full variable domain (missing parts from reference TRBV19 and TRBJ2-7): DGGITQSPKYLFRKEGQNVTLSCEQNLNHDAMYWYRQDPGQGLRLIYYSQIVNDFQKGDIAEGYSVSREKKESFPLTVTSAQKNPTAFYLCASSISRGSYEQYFGPGTRLTVT.

This clonotype has only a few counts. Its ends do not fully match the called genes, so a read error is possible. The rearrangement links TRBV18 to TRBJ2-2; tentatively, D is TRBD2 (6 bases). From germline, CDR1 is KGHSH and CDR2 LQKENI. This CDR3 is built from 16 residues. The CDR3 is CASSLSGRQNTGELSF. Written as DNA, the CDR3 is TGTGCCAGCTCACTTTCCGGGAGACAGAACACCGGGGAGCTGTCTTTT. The variable domain in full, completed from reference TRBV18 and TRBJ2-2, reads NAGVMQNPRHLVRRRGQEARLRCSPMKGHSHVYWYRQLPEEGLKFMVYLQKENIIDESGMPKERFSAEFPKEGPSILRIQQVVRGDSAAYFCASSLSGRQNTGELSFGEGSRLTVL.

This chain links TRBV6-2 or TRBV6-3 with TRBJ2-4, with D unresolved. Between the trimmed V and J ends, which lost 4 bases and 7 bases, there was a span of 11 bases. There are 13 residues in the CDR3. Germline-derived CDR1 and CDR2 are MNHEY and SVGEGT. Here the CDR3 reads CASSSSTNNIQYF. DNA of the CDR3: TGTGCCAGCAGTTCAAGCACGAACAACATTCAGTACTTC.

This chain connects TRBV29-1 to TRBJ2-2, with D possibly matching TRBD2 (6 bases). Trimming shortened V by 4 bases and J by 2 bases, and 11 bases separated the two germline ends. The CDR3 totals 14 residues. Germline CDR1 SQVTM, CDR2 ANQGSEA. The CDR3 is CSVGGGTNTGELFF. In nucleotides, the CDR3 is TGCAGCGTTGGCGGCGGGACTAACACCGGGGAGCTGTTTTTT.

The rearrangement links TRBV7-8 to TRBJ1-3; perhaps TRBD1 as D (5 bases). Germline CDR1 is SGHVS and CDR2 is FQNEAQ. The CDR3 spans 18 residues. The ends were cut back, 5 bases at V and 1 base at J, with 21 bases in the middle. The CDR3 loop is CASSHLGRRDPSGNTIYF. In DNA form, the CDR3 reads TGTGCCAGCAGCCACCTGGGGCGCAGGGACCCTTCTGGAAACACCATATATTTT.

This clonotype was picked up many times. The V and J genes are TRBV7-2 and TRBJ2-7; 12 bases agree with TRBD2. The CDR3 is 14 amino acids. CDR1 SGHTA and CDR2 FQGNSA come from the germline V gene. V gave up 4 bases and J gave up 6 bases; unmatched junction bases: 4. CDR3 amino acids: CASSSQLAGGEQYF. For the CDR3, the DNA is TGTGCCAGCAGCTCACAACTAGCGGGAGGCGAGCAGTACTTC. The whole variable domain, filled in from reference TRBV7-2 and TRBJ2-7, reads GAGVSQSPSNKVTEKGKDVELRCDPISGHTALYWYRQSLGQGLEFLIYFQGNSAPDKSGLPSDRFSAERTGGSVSTLTIQRTQQEDSAVYLCASSSQLAGGEQYFGPGTRLTVT.

This clonotype was recorded a few times. A much more abundant neighbour one base away suggests this may be a read error. The V gene is TRBV6-1, the J gene TRBJ2-5; D is undetermined. V was cut by 6 bases and J by 9 bases, with 11 bases left in between. CDR1 is MNHNS and CDR2 is SASEGT in the germline V gene. This CDR3 has 11 residues. The chain's CDR3 is CASRFQSAQYF. The CDR3 nucleotides read TGTGCCAGCAGGTTTCAGTCGGCCCAGTACTTC.

The sample holds many counts of this clonotype. The J gene is TRBJ2-2, the V gene TRBV6-2 or TRBV6-3, with 7 bases fitting TRBD1. V gave up 7 bases and J gave up 7 bases; unmatched junction bases: 9. CDR1 is MNHEY and CDR2 is SVGEGT in the germline V gene. The CDR3 covers 14 residues. CDR3 sequence reads: CASTQTGAIGELFF. The CDR3, as DNA: TGTGCCAGCACCCAAACAGGGGCTATCGGGGAGCTGTTTTTT.

This clonotype was seen at least ten times. J is TRBJ2-2 and V is TRBV28; D is unclear. V lost 6 bases and J lost 5, with 10 bases in between. The CDR3 loop spans 13 amino acids. Per the germline V gene, CDR1 is MDHEN and CDR2 is SYDVKM. The CDR3 here is CASSLDSTGELFF. The CDR3 DNA reads as TGTGCCAGCAGCTTAGATTCTACCGGGGAGCTGTTTTTT.

This clonotype was recorded many times. This sequence joins TRBV28 and TRBJ2-7, with 11 bases lining up with TRBD2. J gave up 6 bases and V 9 bases, and 13 bases lay outside the gene matches. Germline values: CDR1 MDHEN, CDR2 SYDVKM. The CDR3 runs to 15 residues. The CDR3 spells CASSASGRYRGEQYF. The CDR3 DNA reads TGTGCCAGTTCGGCTAGCGGGAGGTATAGGGGCGAGCAGTACTTC.

This clonotype was detected ten times or more. CDR3 nucleotide sequence: TGTGCCAGCAGTTACGGGAGCGCGGGAGAGCCCTACGAGCAGTACTTC. Its protein is CASSYGSAGEPYEQYF. The chain joins TRBV6-5 to TRBJ2-7, with 7 bases identical to TRBD2. The CDR3 runs to 16 residues. Germline assignment: CDR1 MNHEY and CDR2 SVGAGI. Unmatched junction bases numbered 9, after V lost 2 bases and J lost 2 bases.

Many counts were recorded for this clonotype. The CDR3 region is CASSDRDVNGYTF. The CDR3 region has the DNA TGTGCCAGCAGCGACCGGGACGTCAATGGCTACACCTTC. The gene calls are TRBV7-2 and TRBJ1-2; maybe TRBD1 (5 bases). Trimming left V 5 bases short and J 6 bases short, with 13 bases between. Germline V CDR1 and CDR2: SGHTA, FQGNSA. The length of the CDR3 is 13 residues.

This clonotype was counted ten times or more. V and J are TRBV6-1 and TRBJ1-2, with 9 bases fitting TRBD1. CDR3 length equals 16 residues. With V trimmed by 2 bases and J by 4 bases, 8 bases remained unmatched. Germline V gene sequence: CDR1 MNHNS, CDR2 SASEGT. The CDR3 sequence: CASSESAGTGTYGYTF. The CDR3 DNA is TGTGCCAGCAGTGAATCCGCGGGGACAGGGACCTATGGCTACACCTTC.

There are many counts of this clonotype. The genes are TRBV9 and TRBJ1-2; D is unresolved. Trimming left V 3 bases short and J 3 bases short, with 6 bases between. Germline CDR1 reads SGDLS; CDR2 reads YYNGEE. CDR3 length: 12 amino acids. The CDR3 loop is CASSGLDYGYTF. CDR3 bases: TGTGCCAGCAGCGGATTAGACTATGGCTACACCTTC.

This clonotype was observed many times. This chain connects TRBV28 to TRBJ1-1; TRBD1 might be the D (5 bases). V was cut by 5 bases and J by 1 base, with 17 bases left in between. The germline gives CDR1 MDHEN, CDR2 SYDVKM. The CDR3 has 16 amino acids. This CDR3 is CASSTAAQVGNTEAFF. The CDR3 coding sequence is TGTGCCAGCAGTACCGCCGCACAGGTGGGGAACACTGAAGCTTTCTTT.

At least ten counts were recorded for this clonotype. The J gene is TRBJ2-2, the V gene TRBV28; D not resolved. V lost 8 bases, J lost 5 bases, and 6 bases lay in between. CDR3 length: 11 amino acids. Germline V gene sequence: CDR1 MDHEN, CDR2 SYDVKM. This CDR3 is CASGRTGELFF. In DNA, the CDR3 is TGTGCCAGCGGTAGAACCGGGGAGCTGTTTTTT.

V is TRBV4-2 and J is TRBJ1-6, with D unclear. Germline assignment: CDR1 LGHNA and CDR2 YNFKEQ. The length of the CDR3 is 14 residues. V was shortened by 0 bases and J by 7 bases, with 7 bases between the two germline ends. CDR3 in DNA: TGTGCCAGCAGCCAAGATCGAGGAAATTCACCCCTCCACTTT. As protein: CASSQDRGNSPLHF.